In this sample, the clone carrying this T cell receptor beta chain turned up many times. What it recognizes is unknown. TCRdb recomputed calls from the reads with MiXCR, one row per CDR3 protein. The table lists roughly 280,000 distinct CDR3 sequences, around 20% of them singletons. The sample originates from a study of T cell repertoires in cytomegalovirus infection. About the research overall: Recently identified HLA-C-restricted and well-studied HLA-B-restricted CMV epitopes were used. CMV infection plus the matching HLA type was flagged by public TCR beta signatures. Notes on the study in general: HLA-C-restricted TCR beta clonotypes specific for CMV led the ex vivo response.

Trimming at V came to 3 bases and at J to 8 bases, leaving 5 bases not matched to a gene. In germline, CDR1 is MGHRA, CDR2 YSYEKL. The CDR3 contains 14 residues. The sequences come from cultured PBMCs, collected from culture after CMV antigen stimulation. The clonotype was recovered from a human donor in good health (CMV status not recorded). Some clones in this sample may be carry-over from other donors' samples. V usage is TRBV4-1 and J usage is TRBJ1-2, with TRBD1 matching 11 bases. CDR3 sequence (DNA): TGCGCCAGCAGCCATCCGGGACAGGGGGAAGGCTACACCTTC. Protein: CASSHPGQGEGYTF.